A single sample gave rise to the 19 T cell receptor beta chains below, sequenced in a study of low-dose radiotherapy and immunotherapy resistance in tumors. TRAV- and TRBV-specific primers, spanning alpha and beta chains, primed first-strand cDNA. The authors amplified TCRs for 20 PCR cycles with a constant-region primer and a V-primer adapter. TCRdb ran MiXCR on the reads and lists one entry per CDR3 protein. Of more than 70,000 distinct CDR3 sequences listed, less than 35% are singletons. Time point of the sample: before trial treatment. The sequencing used PBMCs, collected before treatment. These receptors originate from a female donor with ovarian cancer.

The rearrangement links TRBV19 to TRBJ2-7; D may be TRBD1 (8 bases). In germline, CDR1 is LNHDA, CDR2 SQIVND (reference sequence). The CDR3 has 15 amino acids. Trimming cost V 6 bases and J 3 bases, with 18 bases left between them. Here the CDR3 DNA reads TGTGCCAGTAGCCCTAGCGGACAGGGATACTACGAGCAGTACTTC. Its protein is CASSPSGQGYYEQYF.

This clonotype was recorded once. CDR3 amino acids: CASSLDSGSYNEQFF. CDR3 sequence (DNA): TGTGCCAGCAGCTTAGATAGCGGCTCCTACAATGAGCAGTTCTTC. This chain joins TRBV13 and TRBJ2-1; D perhaps matches TRBD2 (6 bases). Germline CDR1 reads PRHDT; CDR2 reads FYEKMQ (reference sequence). V shed 1 base and J shed 0 bases, with 7 bases lying between them. The CDR3 spans 15 residues.

This clonotype was recorded many times. V usage is TRBV7-9 and J usage is TRBJ2-7; possible D gene TRBD1, 6 bases. The V gene's germline CDR1 is SEHNR and CDR2 FQNEAQ (reference sequence). The CDR3 runs 13 residues. Trimming cost V 6 bases and J 1 base, with 10 bases left between them. CDR3 sequence: CASRRGQSYEQYF. CDR3 nucleotide sequence: TGTGCCAGCAGGAGAGGACAGTCCTACGAGCAGTACTTC.

This clonotype has at least ten counts. V usage is TRBV20-1 and J usage is TRBJ2-5; unclear D gene. V lost 0 bases, J lost 4 bases, and 15 bases lay in between. Germline V CDR1 and CDR2: DFQATT, SNEGSKA (reference sequence). The CDR3 sequence is 15 residues long. The CDR3 sequence is CSARDPSLGRETQYF. In DNA, the CDR3 is TGCAGTGCTAGAGATCCCAGCCTTGGTAGAGAGACCCAGTACTTC.

In this sample, this clonotype turned up many times. This chain joins TRBV7-2 and TRBJ2-7, with D hard to call. CDR1 is SGHTA, CDR2 FQGNSA, per germline. The CDR3 length is 14 residues. The germline V and J ends were trimmed by 3 bases and 6 bases, with 15 bases remaining between them. The CDR3 DNA is TGTGCCAGCAGCTTCGAGTGGGATAGGAGCGAGCAGTACTTC. Its translation: CASSFEWDRSEQYF.

The V gene is TRBV6-1, the J gene TRBJ2-1, with 10 bases lining up with TRBD1. The CDR3 totals 15 residues. Germline-derived CDR1 and CDR2 are MNHNS and SASEGT. V was clipped by 5 bases and J by 8 bases; unmatched bases: 9. For the CDR3, the DNA is TGTGCCAGCAGTCGCCCCGGGACAGGGGTGGATGAGCAGTTCTTC. Protein sequence: CASSRPGTGVDEQFF.

This rearrangement joins TRBV7-2 to TRBJ1-3, with 7 bases lining up with TRBD1. CDR1 and CDR2 (germline): SGHTA, FQGNSA. This CDR3 has 20 amino acids. The ends lost 5 bases at V and 1 base at J; junction bases unmatched: 20. The CDR3 here is CASSTLGRDSLLSSGNTIYF. The CDR3 DNA reads as TGTGCCAGCAGCACCTTGGGAAGGGACAGCCTCCTAAGTTCTGGAAACACCATATATTTT.

This sequence joins TRBV4-2 and TRBJ1-4; D unresolved. The germline V gene encodes CDR1 LGHNA and CDR2 YNFKEQ. Trimming stripped 1 base from V and 7 bases from J, with 7 bases between. The CDR3 consists of 13 residues. CDR3 residues: CASSQGSAEKLFF. CDR3 nucleotide sequence: TGTGCCAGCAGCCAAGGATCCGCTGAAAAACTGTTTTTT.

As for this clonotype: A far larger clone is just one base off, so this is likely a read error. The CDR3 sequence is CASSYRGSGANVLTF. CDR3 sequence (DNA): TGTGCCAGCAGTTACCGCGGCTCTGGGGCCAACGTCCTGACTTTC. This sequence joins TRBV6-1 and TRBJ2-6; no reliable D call. The V end lost 5 bases, the J end lost 0 bases, and 8 bases lay between the germline ends. This CDR3 comprises 15 residues. Germline-derived CDR1 and CDR2 are MNHNS and SASEGT.

This clonotype was detected many times. The chain links TRBV7-9 to TRBJ1-1; maybe TRBD1 (6 bases). There are 15 residues in the CDR3. V gave up 5 bases and J gave up 0 bases, with 13 bases separating them. Germline lookup yields CDR1 SEHNR and CDR2 FQNEAQ (reference sequence). The DNA for the CDR3 is TGTGCCAGCAGCCCAATCGACAGGTTGAACACTGAAGCTTTCTTT. It translates to CASSPIDRLNTEAFF.

Points on this clonotype: A far larger clone is one base from this, pointing to a likely read error. V usage is TRBV6-1 and J usage is TRBJ2-7, with no clear D. Looked up from germline, CDR1 is MNHNS and CDR2 is SASEGT. The CDR3 sequence is 13 residues long. Between the trimmed V and J ends, which lost 7 bases and 7 bases, there was a span of 17 bases. The CDR3 sequence: CASTVTTYNEQYF. CDR3 coding DNA: TGTGCCAGCACGGTGACAACCTACAATGAGCAGTACTTC.

In its sample, this clonotype was seen many times. The chain recombines TRBV5-1 with TRBJ2-5, with no clear D. The V and J ends lost 2 bases and 0 bases respectively, with 11 bases between them. The CDR3 has 15 residues. CDR1 and CDR2 (germline): SGHRS, YFSETQ. The CDR3 nucleotides read TGCGCCAGCAGCTTTGGCAGGACCCACCAAGAGACCCAGTACTTC. Its protein product is CASSFGRTHQETQYF.

This clonotype was recorded at least ten times. The genes are TRBV7-2 and TRBJ2-7, with a tentative D call TRBD2 (6 bases). The CDR3 is made up of 16 amino acids. V lost 2 bases and J 2 bases, leaving 16 bases between the germline ends. Germline assignment: CDR1 SGHTA and CDR2 FQGNSA. The CDR3 here is CASSLFRPSDAYEQYF. In nucleotides, the CDR3 is TGTGCCAGCAGCTTATTTAGGCCTAGCGATGCCTACGAGCAGTACTTC.

This clonotype was seen repeatedly, ten times or more. The chain recombines TRBV6-1 with TRBJ2-1; 8 bases fit TRBD1. Germline assignment: CDR1 MNHNS and CDR2 SASEGT. CDR3 length: 19 residues. The junction had 12 bases not matched to a gene; V was cut back by 0 bases and J by 2 bases. The CDR3 nucleotides read TGTGCCAGCAGTGAAGCAACGGACAGGGCGTATGGCACCTACAATGAGCAGTTCTTC. It codes for CASSEATDRAYGTYNEQFF.

This clonotype was recorded at least ten times. The CDR3 coding sequence is TGCAGTGCTCAATGGGTTGACACCGGGGAGCTGTTTTTT. This codes for CSAQWVDTGELFF. The chain has TRBV20-1 and TRBJ2-2; no definite D call. The germline gives CDR1 DFQATT, CDR2 SNEGSKA (reference sequence). With 5 bases removed from V and 3 bases from J, the gap between germline ends came to 10 bases. The CDR3 runs 13 residues.

Many counts were recorded for this clonotype. The chain recombines TRBV6-2 or TRBV6-3 with TRBJ1-5; 7 bases align to TRBD1. CDR3 length equals 14 residues. V dropped 7 bases and J dropped 2; count of bases not matched to a gene: 5. Germline V gives CDR1 MNHEY, CDR2 SVGEGT. CDR3 region: CASNQGQRNQPQHF. CDR3 bases: TGTGCCAGCAACCAGGGACAGCGCAATCAGCCCCAGCATTTT.

This clonotype has ten or more counts. The gene calls are TRBV19 and TRBJ2-7; D is unresolved. Trimming stripped 5 bases from V and 3 bases from J, with 11 bases between. CDR1 LNHDA and CDR2 SQIVND come from the germline V gene (reference sequence). The CDR3 runs 13 residues. The CDR3 nucleotides read TGTGCCAGTAGTTCCCGACCGGGCTACGAGCAGTACTTC. It encodes CASSSRPGYEQYF.

This clonotype was detected ten times or more. V is TRBV2 and J is TRBJ2-1; tentative D call: TRBD2 (6 bases). This CDR3 is 13 amino acids long. In germline, CDR1 is SNHLY, CDR2 FYNNEI. V was cut by 6 bases and J by 8 bases, with 14 bases left in between. The DNA for the CDR3 is TGTGCCAGCAGCGACTGGGGGAGGTATGAGCAGTTCTTC. It translates to CASSDWGRYEQFF.

This clonotype was seen ten or more times. The CDR3 protein is CASSQSPGLATYNEQFF. The CDR3 nucleotides are TGCGCCAGCAGCCAATCACCGGGACTAGCGACCTACAATGAGCAGTTCTTC. The chain employs TRBV4-1 and TRBJ2-1, with 10 nucleotides matching TRBD2. With V trimmed by 2 bases and J by 2 bases, 6 bases remained unmatched. The CDR3 extends over 17 amino acids. Germline CDR1 MGHRA, CDR2 YSYEKL.